This TCR beta chain was captured by sequencing in a study of Ad26.COV2.S vaccination and SARS-CoV-2 variants. The germline CDR1 and CDR2 sequences are ENHRY and SYGVKD. V shed 3 bases and J shed 3 bases, with 12 bases lying between them. This CDR3 is 14 amino acids long. Produced via immunoSEQ multiplex PCR; TCRdb's table is partial and in-frame only. The sample includes roughly 240,000 clones, roughly 90% of them seen just once. Treatment specified: roughly 19 received Ad26.COV2.S at low or high dose, single or two shots; roughly five received placebo; per-sample allocation not given. Sampling occurred on day 63 after the first vaccine or placebo injection.

This specimen consisted of peripheral blood, obtained in a trial of Ad26.COV2.S vaccine versus placebo. V usage is TRBV10-3 and J usage is TRBJ2-7; D gene ambiguous. This receptor was identified in a person aged 18-65 years who received the Ad26.COV2.S COVID-19 vaccine or a placebo. The CDR3 sequence is CAISDEALGYEQYF. DNA of the CDR3: TGTGCCATCAGTGATGAGGCACTCGGCTACGAGCAGTACTTC.